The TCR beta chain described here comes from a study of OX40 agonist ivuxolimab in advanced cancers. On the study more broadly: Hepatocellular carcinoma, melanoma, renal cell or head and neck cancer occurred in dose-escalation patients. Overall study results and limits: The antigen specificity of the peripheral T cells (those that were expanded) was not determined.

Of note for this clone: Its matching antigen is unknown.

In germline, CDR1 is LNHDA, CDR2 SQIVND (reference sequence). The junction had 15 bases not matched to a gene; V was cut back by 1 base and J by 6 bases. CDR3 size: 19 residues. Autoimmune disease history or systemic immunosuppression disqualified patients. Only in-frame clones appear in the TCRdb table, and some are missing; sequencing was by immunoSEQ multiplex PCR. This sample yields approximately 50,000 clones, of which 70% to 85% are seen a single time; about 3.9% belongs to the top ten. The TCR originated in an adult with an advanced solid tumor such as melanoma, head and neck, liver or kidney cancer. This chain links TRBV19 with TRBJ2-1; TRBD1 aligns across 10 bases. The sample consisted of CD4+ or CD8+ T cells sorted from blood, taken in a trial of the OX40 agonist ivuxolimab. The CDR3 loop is CASSIVRGLRRDRGNEQFF. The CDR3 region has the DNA TGTGCCAGTAGTATAGTTCGCGGTCTACGTCGGGACAGGGGCAATGAGCAGTTCTTC.